This T cell receptor (beta chain) originates from a study of blood T cell repertoires in COVID-19 (dated by TCRdb to 2020 to 2021). Study-level background: Collaborator samples came from the United States, Italy and Spain and covered acute and convalescent phases of COVID-19. The prospective study material was composed of cDNA or gDNA derived from T cells, B-cell-depleted T cells, or PBMCs. The dataset comprised deeply sampled blood TCRbeta repertoires from subjects exposed to, actively infected with, or recovered from COVID-19. The repertoires were made available in a free public database intended to serve as a resource for research on the immune response to SARS-CoV-2. The samples were drawn from two sources: the first 160 participants of the ongoing ImmuneRACE study, and fewer than 1,500 subjects contributed by 6 global collaborators. A de-identified subject ID, COVID-19 status, age in years and sex were almost always included in the sample metadata. Where available, HLA class I and class II types were obtained from metadata supplied by the sample provider rather than from assay-based typing.

Details on this clone: Its antigen remains undetermined. There are no base qualities to consult, and no much larger clone falls within one base.

TCRbeta CDR3 regions were amplified from genomic DNA using the immunoSEQ Assay, a bias-controlled multiplex PCR. As for the authors' bioinformatics: Within the assay, amplification of reference gene primers was used to estimate how many nucleated cells each sample contained. To quantify the absolute abundance of each unique TCRbeta CDR3 rearrangement, sequence reads were collapsed and filtered. For each sample, productive Simpson clonality was calculated as the square root of Simpson's diversity index across productive rearrangements. TCRdb took over this immuneACCESS table, retaining in-frame rearrangements with V and J assigned. Such tables are incomplete; in checked studies, under half of the missing clones stem from an unresolved V gene, and the remainder is unexplained. The DNA gave D and trimming, while V, J and clone size come from that table. The sample table lists about 210,000 clones, roughly nine tenths of them with a count of one. The top ten constitute 0.78% of the sample.

Overall results and qualifications from the work: The amount of clinical and demographic metadata varied by source and participant and was provided uncurated.

Each collaborating institution followed its own protocols to collect whole blood in K2EDTA tubes. For TCRbeta analysis, collaborators shipped samples as frozen whole blood, isolated PBMCs, or DNA extracted from either of those sample types. The CDR3 sequence holds 13 residues, the cysteine and phenylalanine included. Here the CDR3 DNA is all that survives: 39 bases in frame from base 1. Trimming at the junction amounts to 5 bases on V and 4 bases on J, and the germline ends lie 8 bases apart. Reading the germline V gene gives CDR1 SNHLY and CDR2 FYNNEI. This chain is built from TRBV2 and TRBJ1-4; no D gene call is confident. The sequence was obtained from a woman aged 70 to 79 with acute or convalescent COVID-19. Sequencing was carried out using peripheral blood. The DNA sequence reads TGTGCCAGCAGTCGAGATTATAATGAAAAACTGTTTTTT. Translation gives CASSRDYNEKLFF.